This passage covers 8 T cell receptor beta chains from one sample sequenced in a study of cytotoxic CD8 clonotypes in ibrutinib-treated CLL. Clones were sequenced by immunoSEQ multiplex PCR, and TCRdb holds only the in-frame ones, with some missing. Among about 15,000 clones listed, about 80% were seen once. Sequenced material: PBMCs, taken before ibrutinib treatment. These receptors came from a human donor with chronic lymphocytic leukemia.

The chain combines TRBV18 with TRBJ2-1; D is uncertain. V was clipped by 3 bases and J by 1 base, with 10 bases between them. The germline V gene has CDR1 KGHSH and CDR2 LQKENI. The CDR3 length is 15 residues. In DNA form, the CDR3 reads TGTGCCAGCTCACCGCTCGCGGATTCCTACAATGAGCAGTTCTTC. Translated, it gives CASSPLADSYNEQFF. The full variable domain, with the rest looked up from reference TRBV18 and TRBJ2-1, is NAGVMQNPRHLVRRRGQEARLRCSPMKGHSHVYWYRQLPEEGLKFMVYLQKENIIDESGMPKERFSAEFPKEGPSILRIQQVVRGDSAAYFCASSPLADSYNEQFFGPGTRLTVL.

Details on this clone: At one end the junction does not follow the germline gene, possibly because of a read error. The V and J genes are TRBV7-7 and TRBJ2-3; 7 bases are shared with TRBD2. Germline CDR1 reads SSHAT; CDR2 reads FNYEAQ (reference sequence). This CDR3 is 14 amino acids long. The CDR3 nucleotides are TGTGCTAGCAGCCAGGGTAGCGGGCGAGATACGCAGTATTTT. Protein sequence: CASSQGSGRDTQYF.

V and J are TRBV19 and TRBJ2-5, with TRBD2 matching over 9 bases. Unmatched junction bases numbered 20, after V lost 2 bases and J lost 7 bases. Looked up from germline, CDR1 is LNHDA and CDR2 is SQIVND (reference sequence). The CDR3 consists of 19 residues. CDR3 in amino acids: CASSIQVLAGSSRVRTQYF. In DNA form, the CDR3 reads TGTGCCAGTAGTATACAGGTTCTAGCGGGATCTTCTAGGGTTCGGACCCAGTACTTC.

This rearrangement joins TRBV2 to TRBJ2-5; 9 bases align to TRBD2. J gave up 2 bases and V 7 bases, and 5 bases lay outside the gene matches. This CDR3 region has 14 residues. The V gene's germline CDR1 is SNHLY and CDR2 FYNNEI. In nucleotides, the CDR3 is TGTGCCAGCAACCTAGCGGGGAGACAAGAGACCCAGTACTTC. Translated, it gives CASNLAGRQETQYF.

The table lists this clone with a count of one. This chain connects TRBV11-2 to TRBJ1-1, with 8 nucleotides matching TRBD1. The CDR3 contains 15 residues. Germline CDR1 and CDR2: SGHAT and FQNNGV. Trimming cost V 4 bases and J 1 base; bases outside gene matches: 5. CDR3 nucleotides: TGTGCCAGCAGCTGGCGGACAGGGCCGAACACTGAAGCTTTCTTT. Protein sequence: CASSWRTGPNTEAFF.

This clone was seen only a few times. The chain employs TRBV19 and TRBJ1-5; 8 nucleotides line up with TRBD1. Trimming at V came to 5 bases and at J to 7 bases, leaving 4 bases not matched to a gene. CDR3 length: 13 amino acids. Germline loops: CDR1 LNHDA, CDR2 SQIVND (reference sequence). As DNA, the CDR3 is TGTGCCAGTAGTTGGACAGGGCCCCAGCCCCAGCATTTT. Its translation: CASSWTGPQPQHF.

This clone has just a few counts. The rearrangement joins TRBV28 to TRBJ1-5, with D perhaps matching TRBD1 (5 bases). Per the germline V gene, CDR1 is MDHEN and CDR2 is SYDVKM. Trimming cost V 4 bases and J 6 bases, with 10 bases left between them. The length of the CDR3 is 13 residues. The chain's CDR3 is CASSSLGGQPQHF. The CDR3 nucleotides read TGTGCCAGCAGTTCCCTCGGGGGTCAGCCCCAGCATTTT.

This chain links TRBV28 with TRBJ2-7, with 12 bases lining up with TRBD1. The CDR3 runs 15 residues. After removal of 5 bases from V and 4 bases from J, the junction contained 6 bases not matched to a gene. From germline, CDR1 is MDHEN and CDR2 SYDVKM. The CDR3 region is CASSPPGQGAYEQYF. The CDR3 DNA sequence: TGTGCCAGCAGTCCACCGGGACAGGGGGCGTACGAGCAGTACTTC.